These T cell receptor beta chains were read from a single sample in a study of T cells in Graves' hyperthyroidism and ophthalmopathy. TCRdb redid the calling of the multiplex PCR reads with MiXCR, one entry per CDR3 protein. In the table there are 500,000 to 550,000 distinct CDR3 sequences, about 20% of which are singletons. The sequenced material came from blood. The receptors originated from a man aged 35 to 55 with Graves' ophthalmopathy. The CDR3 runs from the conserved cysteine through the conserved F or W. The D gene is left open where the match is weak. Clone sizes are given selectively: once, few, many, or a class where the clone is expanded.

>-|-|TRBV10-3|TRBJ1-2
CAISSLEGETYGYTF
TGTGCCATCAGTTCCCTAGAAGGTGAGACCTATGGCTACACCTTC
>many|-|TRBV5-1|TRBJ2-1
CASYVEGNEQFF
TGCGCCAGCTACGTGGAGGGTAATGAGCAGTTCTTC
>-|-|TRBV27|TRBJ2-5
CASSFMGLGAETQYF
TGTGCCAGCAGTTTCATGGGGCTAGGCGCAGAGACCCAGTACTTC
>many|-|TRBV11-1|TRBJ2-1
CASSPGLYNEQFF
TGTGCCAGCAGCCCGGGACTCTACAATGAGCAGTTCTTC
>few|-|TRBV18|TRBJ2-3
CASSPRGRPLSTDTQYF
TGTGCCAGCTCACCACGGGGTCGGCCCCTTAGCACAGATACGCAGTATTTT
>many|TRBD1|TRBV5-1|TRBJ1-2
CASSSATGIHYGYTF
TGCGCCAGCAGCTCGGCGACAGGGATTCACTATGGCTACACCTTC
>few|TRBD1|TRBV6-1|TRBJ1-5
CASSWGQNNQPQHF
TGTGCCAGCAGCTGGGGACAGAACAATCAGCCCCAGCATTTT
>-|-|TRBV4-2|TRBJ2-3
CASSQDRNSRNTQYF
TGTGCCAGCAGCCAAGATCGTAACAGTCGCAATACGCAGTATTTT
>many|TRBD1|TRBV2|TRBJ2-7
CASNSGQNYEQYF
TGTGCCAGCAACTCGGGACAGAACTACGAGCAGTACTTC
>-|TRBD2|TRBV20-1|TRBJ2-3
CSALAGTDTQYF
TGCAGTGCACTAGCGGGCACAGATACGCAGTATTTT
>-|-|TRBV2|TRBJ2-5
CASRMGTVQETQYF
TGTGCCAGCAGGATGGGAACAGTTCAAGAGACCCAGTACTTC
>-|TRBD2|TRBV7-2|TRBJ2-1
CASSDPPSGEQFF
TGTGCCAGCAGTGACCCGCCTAGCGGTGAGCAGTTCTTC
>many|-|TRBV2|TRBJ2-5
CASSASAAQETQYF
TGTGCCAGCAGTGCATCAGCGGCTCAAGAGACCCAGTACTTC
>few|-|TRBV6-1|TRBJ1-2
CASRPWTEKFYGYTF
TGTGCCAGCAGGCCCTGGACGGAAAAATTCTATGGCTACACCTTC
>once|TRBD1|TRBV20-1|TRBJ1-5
CSARDPGTANQPQHF
TGCAGTGCTAGAGACCCCGGGACAGCCAATCAGCCCCAGCATTTT
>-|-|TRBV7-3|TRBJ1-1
CASSSNLGTEAFF
TGTGCCAGCAGCTCCAATCTGGGAACTGAAGCTTTCTTT
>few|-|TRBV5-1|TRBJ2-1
CASSLDGIINEQFF
TGCGCCAGCAGCTTGGACGGGATTATCAATGAGCAGTTCTTC
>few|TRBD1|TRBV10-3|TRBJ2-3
CAITSGTGPVDTQYF
TGTGCCATCACCTCCGGGACAGGGCCAGTAGATACGCAGTATTTT
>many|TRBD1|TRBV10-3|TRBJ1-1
CAISRTGDTEAFF
TGTGCCATCAGTAGGACAGGAGACACTGAAGCTTTCTTT
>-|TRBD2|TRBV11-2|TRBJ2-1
CASGYPPTGTSGVNEQFF
TGTGCCAGCGGATACCCCCCTACCGGGACTAGCGGGGTCAATGAGCAGTTCTTC
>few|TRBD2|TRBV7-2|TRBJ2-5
CASGYPPTGTSGRAVETQYF
TGTGCCAGCGGATACCCCCCTACCGGGACTAGCGGGAGGGCAGTAGAGACCCAGTACTTC
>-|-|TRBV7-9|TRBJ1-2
CASSLAQGMSGYTF
TGTGCCAGCAGCTTAGCGCAGGGTATGAGTGGCTACACCTTC
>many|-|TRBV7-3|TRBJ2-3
CASSAPGADTQYF
TGTGCCAGCAGCGCCCCGGGGGCAGATACGCAGTATTTT
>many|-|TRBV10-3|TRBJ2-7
CAISGSPGEQYF
TGTGCCATCAGCGGGTCCCCGGGGGAGCAGTACTTC
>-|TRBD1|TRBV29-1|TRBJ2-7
CSVPGQGSEQYF
TGCAGCGTACCGGGACAGGGTAGCGAGCAGTACTTC
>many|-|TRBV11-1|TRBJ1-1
CASSSEGTEAFF
TGTGCCAGCAGCTCGGAGGGCACTGAAGCTTTCTTT
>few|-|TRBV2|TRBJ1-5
CASRSPGSNQPQHF
TGTGCCAGCAGGAGTCCAGGTAGCAATCAGCCCCAGCATTTT
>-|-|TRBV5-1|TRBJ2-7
CASSEGPGSYEQYF
TGCGCCAGCAGCGAGGGCCCAGGGAGCTACGAGCAGTACTTC
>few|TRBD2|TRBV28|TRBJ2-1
CASRAGVFSDEQFF
TGTGCCAGCAGGGCGGGAGTATTTAGTGATGAGCAGTTCTTC
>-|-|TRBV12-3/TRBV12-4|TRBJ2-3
CASSLGRVAPSTDTQYF
TGTGCCAGCAGTTTAGGGAGGGTAGCCCCTAGCACAGATACGCAGTATTTT
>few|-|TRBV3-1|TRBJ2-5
CASSQGAGSETQYF
TGTGCCAGCAGCCAAGGGGCGGGGTCAGAGACCCAGTACTTC
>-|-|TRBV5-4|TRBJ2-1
CASSLDFHNEQFF
TGTGCCAGCAGCTTGGACTTCCACAATGAGCAGTTCTTC
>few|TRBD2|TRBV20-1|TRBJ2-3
CSATSGGAEGSPDTQYF
TGCAGTGCTACTAGCGGGGGGGCCGAAGGGTCCCCAGATACGCAGTATTTT
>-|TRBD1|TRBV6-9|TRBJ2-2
CASSGPGQGAGELFF
TGCGCCAGCAGTGGGCCGGGACAGGGGGCCGGGGAGCTGTTTTTT
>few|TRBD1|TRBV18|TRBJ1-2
CASSPVGGGYTF
TGTGCCAGCTCACCGGTAGGGGGCGGCTACACCTTC
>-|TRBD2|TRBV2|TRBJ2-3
CASNRLAGDADTQYF
TGTGCCAGCAATCGACTAGCGGGGGACGCAGATACGCAGTATTTT
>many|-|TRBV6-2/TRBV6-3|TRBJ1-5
CASSWGTAGQPQHF
TGTGCCAGCAGTTGGGGTACCGCGGGTCAGCCCCAGCATTTT
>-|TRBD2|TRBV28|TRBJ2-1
CASNLLAGGHNEQFF
TGTGCCAGCAACCTGCTAGCGGGAGGACACAATGAGCAGTTCTTC
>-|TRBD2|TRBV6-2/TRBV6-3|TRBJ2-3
CASSSTSAGTDTQYF
TGTGCCAGCAGTTCGACTAGCGCTGGCACAGATACGCAGTATTTT
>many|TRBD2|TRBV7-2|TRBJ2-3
CASSLGLGPDTQYF
TGTGCCAGCAGCCTGGGACTAGGGCCAGATACGCAGTATTTT
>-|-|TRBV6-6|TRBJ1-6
CASSYSHLGAYSPLHF
TGTGCCAGCAGTTACTCCCATTTGGGGGCGTATTCACCCCTCCACTTT
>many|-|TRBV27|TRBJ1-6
CASSQSNTNSPLHF
TGTGCCAGCAGCCAGTCCAATACTAATTCACCCCTCCACTTT
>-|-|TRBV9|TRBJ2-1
CASSGEDYLSYNEQFF
TGTGCCAGCTCGGGGGAGGACTACCTCTCTTACAATGAGCAGTTCTTC
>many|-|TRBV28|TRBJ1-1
CASRRNPGALTTEAFF
TGTGCCAGCAGGCGCAACCCGGGGGCCCTGACCACTGAAGCTTTCTTT
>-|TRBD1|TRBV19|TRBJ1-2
CASSVRDRGRDGYTF
TGTGCCAGTAGTGTCCGGGACAGGGGCAGGGATGGCTACACCTTC
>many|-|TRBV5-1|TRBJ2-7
CASSEVGEQYF
TGCGCCAGCAGCGAAGTCGGCGAGCAGTACTTC
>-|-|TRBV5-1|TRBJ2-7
CASSLRTMQENEQYF
TGTGCCAGCAGCTTGAGGACGATGCAAGAAAACGAGCAGTACTTC
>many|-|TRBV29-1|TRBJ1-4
CSVLLKGVQGVDYEKLFF
TGCAGCGTTCTCTTGAAGGGGGTCCAGGGAGTGGATTATGAAAAACTGTTTTTT
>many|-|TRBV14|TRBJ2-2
CASSHTIGELFF
TGTGCCAGCAGCCACACTATCGGGGAGCTGTTTTTT
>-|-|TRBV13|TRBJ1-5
CASSQAGQPQHF
TGTGCCAGCAGCCAGGCGGGACAGCCCCAGCATTTT
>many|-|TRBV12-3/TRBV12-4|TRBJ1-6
CASSLTGAPGSSYNSPLHF
TGTGCCAGCAGTTTGACAGGCGCCCCAGGGAGCTCCTATAATTCACCCCTCCACTTT
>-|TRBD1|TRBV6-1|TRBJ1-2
CASSESLTGVYGYTF
TGTGCCAGCAGTGAGTCCCTGACAGGGGTCTATGGCTACACCTTC
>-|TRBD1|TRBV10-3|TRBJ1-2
CAITTRQIGQGGYTF
TGTGCCATCACCACACGCCAAATCGGACAGGGCGGCTACACCTTC
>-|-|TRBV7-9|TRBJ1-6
CASSPSVAYNSPLHF
TGTGCCAGCAGCCCATCGGTAGCCTATAATTCACCCCTCCACTTT
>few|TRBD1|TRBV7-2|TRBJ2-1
CASSHSYRGPVDNEQFF
TGTGCCAGCAGCCATTCATACAGGGGGCCGGTTGACAATGAGCAGTTCTTC
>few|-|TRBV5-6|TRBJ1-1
CASLNEGDGEAFF
TGTGCCAGCCTCAACGAGGGGGATGGTGAAGCTTTCTTT
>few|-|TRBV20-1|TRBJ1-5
CSASNRQDGGNQPQHF
TGCAGTGCTTCCAACAGGCAGGACGGCGGCAATCAGCCCCAGCATTTT